Listed here are 22 T cell receptor beta chains from one sample, sequenced in a study of OX40 agonist ivuxolimab in advanced cancers. Generated by immunoSEQ multiplex PCR, the TCRdb table keeps only in-frame clones and is missing some. The sample shows roughly 30,000 clones, nearly 90% of them seen only once. The sequencing used CD4+ or CD8+ T cells sorted from blood, collected in a trial of the OX40 agonist ivuxolimab. The receptors stem from an adult with an advanced solid tumor such as melanoma, head and neck, liver or kidney cancer.

The chain links TRBV13 to TRBJ1-3; D possibly corresponds to TRBD1 (5 bases). Trimming left V 5 bases short and J 4 bases short, with 18 bases between. CDR3 size: 16 residues. The germline CDR1 and CDR2 sequences are PRHDT and FYEKMQ (reference sequence). CDR3 loop: CASSPGVRGEGNTIYF. The CDR3 DNA reads as TGTGCCAGCAGCCCAGGCGTTAGGGGTGAGGGAAACACCATATATTTT. The full variable domain, with the rest looked up from reference TRBV13 and TRBJ1-3, is AAGVIQSPRHLIKEKRETATLKCYPIPRHDTVYWYQQGPGQDPQFLISFYEKMQSDKGSIPDRFSAQQFSDYHSELNMSSLELGDSALYFCASSPGVRGEGNTIYFGEGSWLTVV.

CDR3 residues: CAWDIYGVPGTAKETQYF. CDR3 in DNA: TGTGCCTGGGACATCTACGGGGTGCCGGGGACCGCAAAAGAGACCCAGTACTTC. The chain links TRBV30 to TRBJ2-5; either TRBD1 or TRBD2 may supply D (5 bases each). Trimming took off 5 bases at V and 3 bases at J, with 28 bases between the two ends. The germline CDR1 and CDR2 sequences are GTSNPN and SVGIG (reference sequence). This CDR3 region has 18 residues.

This sequence joins TRBV7-9 and TRBJ2-7; TRBD1 aligns across 9 bases. V shed 6 bases and J 6 bases; nucleotides not matched to a gene: 9. This CDR3 region has 14 residues. Per germline, CDR1 SEHNR and CDR2 FQNEAQ (reference sequence). Here the CDR3 reads CASRHGQGPLEQYF. CDR3 nucleotides: TGTGCCAGCAGGCATGGACAGGGGCCCCTCGAGCAGTACTTC.

The chain is built from TRBV9 and TRBJ2-2; TRBD2 matches at 10 bases. Germline assignment: CDR1 SGDLS and CDR2 YYNGEE. The ends lost 0 bases at V and 7 bases at J; junction bases unmatched: 9. This CDR3 spans 17 amino acids. In nucleotides, the CDR3 is TGTGCCAGCAGCGTAGAGAGCGGGGGGGCGTTAGGCGGGGAGCTGTTTTTT. This sequence encodes CASSVESGGALGGELFF. The full variable domain, rest sourced from reference TRBV9 and TRBJ2-2, is DSGVTQTPKHLITATGQRVTLRCSPRSGDLSVYWYQQSLDQGLQFLIQYYNGEERAKGNILERFSAQQFPDLHSELNLSSLELGDSALYFCASSVESGGALGGELFFGEGSRLTVL.

The rearrangement links TRBV28 to TRBJ1-6, with TRBD1 as a possible D gene (6 bases). Germline V gene sequence: CDR1 MDHEN, CDR2 SYDVKM. Trimming left V 3 bases short and J 7 bases short, with 13 bases between. The CDR3 covers 15 residues. CDR3 DNA: TGTGCCAGCAGTTTCTTTCCCGGACAGAATTCACCCCTCCACTTT. Translating it yields CASSFFPGQNSPLHF.

The chain employs TRBV2 and TRBJ2-2; no definite D call. This CDR3 comprises 14 residues. Germline values: CDR1 SNHLY, CDR2 FYNNEI. V dropped 6 bases and J dropped 2 bases, with 10 bases sitting between them. CDR3 region: CASSPLGNTGELFF. The CDR3 bases are TGTGCCAGCAGCCCCTTAGGAAACACCGGGGAGCTGTTTTTT.

This rearrangement joins TRBV5-8 to TRBJ2-1; TRBD1 agrees at 7 bases. The CDR3 spans 15 residues. J gave up 5 bases and V 5 bases, and 10 bases lay outside the gene matches. Germline V gene lookup returns CDR1 SGHTS and CDR2 YDEGEE. The CDR3 is CASSKTGTENNEQFF. CDR3 in DNA: TGTGCCAGCAGTAAAACCGGGACAGAAAACAATGAGCAGTTCTTC.

V gene TRBV7-2 combines with J gene TRBJ1-4; 7 bases are shared with TRBD1. The V segment lost 1 base and the J segment 0 bases; nucleotides outside the gene matches: 2. This CDR3 spans 16 amino acids. Germline CDR1 and CDR2: SGHTA and FQGNSA. For the CDR3, the DNA is TGTGCCAGCAGCTTAGGCCAGGGGGCAACTAATGAAAAACTGTTTTTT. Residues: CASSLGQGATNEKLFF. Full variable domain (remainder filled in from reference TRBV7-2 and TRBJ1-4): GAGVSQSPSNKVTEKGKDVELRCDPISGHTALYWYRQSLGQGLEFLIYFQGNSAPDKSGLPSDRFSAERTGGSVSTLTIQRTQQEDSAVYLCASSLGQGATNEKLFFGSGTQLSVL.

The count of this clone is one. The chain joins TRBV5-1 to TRBJ2-3; TRBD2 is a possible D gene (6 bases). Looked up from germline, CDR1 is SGHRS and CDR2 is YFSETQ. With 3 bases removed from V and 3 bases from J, the gap between germline ends came to 14 bases. The CDR3 is made up of 15 amino acids. CDR3 region: CASSSGTGETDTQYF. The CDR3 nucleotides read TGCGCCAGCAGCTCGGGGACTGGAGAAACAGATACGCAGTATTTT. The full variable domain, in which reference TRBV5-1 and TRBJ2-3 provide the parts outside the CDR3, is KAGVTQTPRYLIKTRGQQVTLSCSPISGHRSVSWYQQTPGQGLQFLFEYFSETQRNKGNFPGRFSGRQFSNSRSEMNVSTLELGDSALYLCASSSGTGETDTQYFGPGTRLTVL.

This clone was counted between two and nine times. The gene calls are TRBV5-5 and TRBJ2-2; D gene unclear. The V end was cut by 3 bases, the J end by 5 bases, with 11 bases between. The V gene's germline CDR1 is SGHKS and CDR2 YYEKEE (reference sequence). The CDR3 has 14 amino acids. For the CDR3, the DNA is TGTGCCAGCAGCTCCAGGTTTGAGACCGGGGAGCTGTTTTTT. It specifies CASSSRFETGELFF. Full variable domain (missing parts from reference TRBV5-5 and TRBJ2-2): DAGVTQSPTHLIKTRGQQVTLRCSPISGHKSVSWYQQVLGQGPQFIFQYYEKEERGRGNFPDRFSARQFPNYSSELNVNALLLGDSALYLCASSSRFETGELFFGEGSRLTVL.

The rearrangement links TRBV2 to TRBJ2-2, with TRBD1 identical over 7 bases. Germline V CDR1 and CDR2: SNHLY, FYNNEI. After removal of 11 bases from V and 1 base from J, the junction contained 13 bases not matched to a gene. The CDR3 is 16 amino acids. DNA of the CDR3: TGTGCCGCCCTGAGAGTTGGGGACAGGAACACCGGGGAGCTGTTTTTT. Protein: CAALRVGDRNTGELFF.

V is TRBV27 and J is TRBJ1-5, with D perhaps matching TRBD1 (5 bases). Germline lookup yields CDR1 MNHEY and CDR2 SMNVEV (reference sequence). The length of the CDR3 is 13 residues. Trimming removed 6 bases at V and 2 bases at J, with 8 bases between. CDR3 protein: CASSRDGNQPQHF. Here the CDR3 DNA reads TGTGCCAGCAGCAGGGATGGCAATCAGCCCCAGCATTTT.

This chain connects TRBV27 to TRBJ2-1, with D perhaps matching TRBD1 (6 bases). Trimming pared 3 bases from V and 5 bases from J, leaving 14 bases between. The CDR3 length is 15 residues. The germline V gene has CDR1 MNHEY and CDR2 SMNVEV (reference sequence). The CDR3 spells CASSFLRGSDNEQFF. CDR3 sequence (DNA): TGTGCCAGCAGTTTCCTCAGGGGCTCAGACAATGAGCAGTTCTTC.

This clone was counted once. The chain recombines TRBV4-3 with TRBJ2-4, with D perhaps TRBD1 (5 bases). The length of the CDR3 is 19 residues. V gave up 0 bases and J gave up 0 bases, with 18 bases separating them. Germline assignment: CDR1 LGHNA and CDR2 YSLEER. CDR3 bases: TGCGCCAGCAGCCAAGATTCCCCAGGAACAGGTCTAGCCAAAAACATTCAGTACTTC. Protein sequence: CASSQDSPGTGLAKNIQYF.

The gene calls are TRBV27 and TRBJ1-6; unclear D gene. Germline CDR1 and CDR2: MNHEY and SMNVEV (reference sequence). The CDR3 covers 15 residues. Trimming cost V 3 bases and J 4 bases, with 10 bases left between them. CDR3 DNA: TGTGCCAGCAGTTTCGAACGGTTGTATAATTCACCCCTCCACTTT. Amino acid sequence: CASSFERLYNSPLHF.

The chain links TRBV7-8 to TRBJ2-2; TRBD2 matches at 14 bases. V dropped 3 bases and J dropped 6; count of bases not matched to a gene: 12. The CDR3 runs 19 residues. Germline CDR1 is SGHVS and CDR2 is FQNEAQ. CDR3 bases: TGTGCCAGCAGCTTGTTAGGACTAGCGGGGGGTAAAGTCTCCGGGGAGCTGTTTTTT. Translated, it gives CASSLLGLAGGKVSGELFF.

The V call is TRBV13, the J call TRBJ1-4; no clear D. Trimming removed 2 bases from V and 3 bases from J, with 7 bases in between. This CDR3 spans 14 amino acids. The germline CDR1 and CDR2 sequences are PRHDT and FYEKMQ (reference sequence). For the CDR3, the DNA is TGTGCCAGCAGCTTAATGAAGCCTAATGAAAAACTGTTTTTT. This translates into CASSLMKPNEKLFF.

The V gene is TRBV4-3, the J gene TRBJ1-1; D might be TRBD1 (5 bases). The V end was cut by 0 bases, the J end by 6 bases, with 8 bases between. The germline gives CDR1 LGHNA, CDR2 YSLEER. This CDR3 has 13 amino acids. The CDR3 coding sequence is TGCGCCAGCAGCCAAGATCCCAGGGCTGAAGCTTTCTTT. It encodes CASSQDPRAEAFF.

This rearrangement joins TRBV9 to TRBJ1-1, with D tentatively TRBD1 (5 bases). With 0 bases removed from V and 5 bases from J, the gap between germline ends came to 17 bases. Germline V lookup: CDR1 SGDLS, CDR2 YYNGEE. The CDR3 consists of 16 residues. DNA for the CDR3: TGTGCCAGCAGCGTAGGGCCCGCGGGGGAGGGGACTGAAGCTTTCTTT. The encoded protein is CASSVGPAGEGTEAFF.

J is TRBJ1-5 and V is TRBV27; D ambiguous. Trimming shortened V by 5 bases and J by 0 bases, and 8 bases separated the two germline ends. This CDR3 comprises 14 residues. Germline loops: CDR1 MNHEY, CDR2 SMNVEV (reference sequence). In DNA form, the CDR3 reads TGTGCCAGCAGTCCGCACAATAGCAATCAGCCCCAGCATTTT. It codes for CASSPHNSNQPQHF.

This rearrangement joins TRBV4-1 to TRBJ1-4; possible D gene TRBD1, 5 bases. Germline CDR1 MGHRA, CDR2 YSYEKL. V was clipped by 5 bases and J by 0 bases, with 10 bases between them. This CDR3 comprises 15 residues. The CDR3 here is CASSNQGTTNEKLFF. The CDR3 DNA follows: TGCGCCAGCAGCAATCAGGGAACAACTAATGAAAAACTGTTTTTT.

The chain links TRBV2 to TRBJ2-3; 8 bases line up with TRBD2. Unmatched junction bases numbered 10, after V lost 10 bases and J lost 1 base. Germline CDR1 reads SNHLY; CDR2 reads FYNNEI. The CDR3 has 15 amino acids. This chain's CDR3 is CATDRARGGTDTQYF. Here the CDR3 DNA reads TGTGCCACCGACCGGGCGCGGGGGGGCACAGATACGCAGTATTTT.